This T cell receptor (beta chain) was obtained from a study of lung T cells in sarcoidosis with Löfgren's syndrome. This clonotype counts as medium-sized. V gave up 0 bases and J gave up 3 bases, with 5 bases separating them. CDR1 is MNHEY and CDR2 is SMNVEV in the germline V gene (reference sequence). CDR3 length: 13 amino acids. Each CDR3 protein is one row after TCRdb ran MiXCR on the reads. The table lists some 19,000 distinct CDR3 sequences, roughly 21% of them singletons. Sequencing used CD4+ T cells from bronchoalveolar lavage. The gene calls are TRBV27 and TRBJ1-1; D is unclear. This clonotype was obtained from a human donor with sarcoidosis (Löfgren's syndrome or another form), or a control subject (not recorded which). This CDR3 reads CASSLSRDTEAFF. For the CDR3, the DNA is TGTGCCAGCAGTTTATCCCGGGACACTGAAGCTTTCTTT.